Listed below are T cell receptor beta chains from one sample, sequenced in a study of blood T cell repertoires in COVID-19. Produced via immunoSEQ multiplex PCR; TCRdb's table is partial and in-frame only. The data show around 200,000 clones, approximately 81% seen once. Material for sequencing was peripheral blood. These receptors were taken from a person aged 70 to 79 with COVID-19, enrolled during active disease. Both conserved end residues are part of each CDR3. The D gene is left open where the match is weak. The size of a clone is reported for some rows only, either as once, few or many, or as a class for expanded clones.

V,size,D,J,CDR3,DNA
TRBV30,.,TRBD1,TRBJ1-6,CAWSMTGTNPLHF,TGTGCCTGGAGTATGACAGGGACCAATCCCCTCCACTTT
TRBV28,.,.,TRBJ1-1,CASSLSGRRRGLNTEAFF,TGTGCCAGCAGTTTATCCGGCCGGCGGAGGGGTTTGAACACTGAAGCTTTCTTT
TRBV4-3,.,.,TRBJ1-6,CASSQEEGRNSPLHF,TGCGCCAGCAGCCAAGAGGAGGGCAGGAATTCACCCCTCCACTTT
TRBV27,.,.,TRBJ2-1,CASSRRDRGEQFF,TGTGCCAGCAGTCGGAGGGACCGGGGTGAGCAGTTCTTC
TRBV10-3,.,TRBD2,TRBJ2-7,CAISDPWAGGSYEQYF,TGTGCCATCAGTGACCCCTGGGCGGGAGGTTCCTACGAGCAGTACTTC
TRBV7-2,.,.,TRBJ1-2,CASRGASYGYTF,TGTGCCAGCAGGGGGGCCTCCTATGGCTACACCTTC
TRBV25-1,.,.,TRBJ1-6,CASSDQTISPLHF,TGTGCCAGCAGTGACCAGACTATATCACCCCTCCACTTT
TRBV4-3,.,TRBD1,TRBJ2-7,CASSQDPGTVPYEQYF,TGCGCCAGCAGCCAAGATCCAGGGACAGTTCCCTACGAGCAGTACTTC
TRBV2,.,.,TRBJ2-3,CASSLSDTDTQYF,TGTGCCAGCAGTCTCTCAGACACAGATACGCAGTATTTT
TRBV7-2,once,TRBD2,TRBJ2-1,CASSLRGLDRHNEQFF,TGTGCCAGCAGCTTAAGGGGACTAGACCGTCACAATGAGCAGTTCTTC
TRBV6-2/TRBV6-3,.,.,TRBJ1-2,CASSQENMGRDGYTF,TGTGCCAGCAGCCAAGAAAACATGGGCCGCGATGGCTACACCTTC
TRBV6-5,.,TRBD1,TRBJ2-7,CASTFIGTGSYEQYF,TGTGCCAGCACCTTCATAGGGACAGGCTCCTACGAGCAGTACTTC
TRBV9,.,TRBD2,TRBJ2-7,CASSVGAGVTYEQYF,TGTGCCAGCAGCGTAGGGGCGGGGGTAACCTACGAGCAGTACTTC
TRBV4-1,.,TRBD2,TRBJ2-3,CASSQDPSGMSNTQYF,TGCGCCAGCAGCCAAGATCCCAGCGGGATGTCAAATACGCAGTATTTT
TRBV5-4,.,TRBD1,TRBJ2-5,CASSASGGEETQYF,TGTGCCAGCAGCGCTTCAGGGGGTGAGGAGACCCAGTACTTC
TRBV6-5,few,.,TRBJ1-1,CATHRMGMNTEAFF,TGTGCCACCCACAGGATGGGGATGAACACTGAAGCTTTCTTT
TRBV9,.,.,TRBJ2-1,CASSVEGPLYNEQFF,TGTGCCAGCAGCGTAGAGGGGCCACTCTACAATGAGCAGTTCTTC
TRBV18,.,.,TRBJ1-2,CASSPTETFGYTF,TGTGCCAGCTCACCGACAGAGACCTTTGGCTACACCTTC
TRBV10-3,.,.,TRBJ2-3,CAISESAGSTDTQYF,TGTGCCATCAGTGAGTCGGCAGGGTCGACAGATACGCAGTATTTT
TRBV19,.,.,TRBJ1-1,CASSLGELNTEAFF,TGTGCCAGCTCGCTCGGGGAGCTCAACACTGAAGCTTTCTTT
TRBV19,.,.,TRBJ1-4,CASTPGTLTNEKLFF,TGTGCCAGTACCCCCGGGACACTGACTAATGAAAAACTGTTTTTT
TRBV7-7,.,.,TRBJ2-1,CASSPQRDNEQFF,TGTGCCAGCAGCCCCCAGCGGGACAATGAGCAGTTCTTC
TRBV7-2,once,TRBD1,TRBJ1-2,CASSLSLTGYGYTF,TGTGCCAGCAGCTTATCCTTGACAGGGTATGGCTACACCTTC
TRBV5-6,.,.,TRBJ1-5,CASSLANNQPQHF,TGTGCCAGCAGCTTGGCCAACAATCAGCCCCAGCATTTT
TRBV7-2,.,.,TRBJ2-5,CASSLARAAETQYF,TGTGCCAGCAGCTTAGCGCGGGCCGCGGAGACCCAGTACTTC
TRBV7-3,.,TRBD1,TRBJ2-2,CASSLLGQGSGELFF,TGTGCCAGCAGCCTTTTAGGACAGGGCAGCGGGGAGCTGTTTTTT
TRBV15,.,TRBD1,TRBJ2-7,CATSGPRQGQELYEQYF,TGTGCCACCAGCGGTCCACGCCAGGGACAGGAACTCTACGAGCAGTACTTC
TRBV6-5,.,TRBD2,TRBJ2-5,CASSYGPGGETQYF,TGTGCCAGCAGTTACGGACCGGGGGGGGAGACCCAGTACTTC
TRBV7-9,.,TRBD1,TRBJ1-2,CASILGQGDYGYTF,TGTGCCAGCATCTTAGGACAGGGAGACTATGGCTACACCTTC
TRBV18,.,.,TRBJ2-7,CASSPGSRGTYEQYF,TGTGCCAGCTCACCTGGTAGCAGGGGAACCTACGAGCAGTACTTC
TRBV30,.,.,TRBJ1-1,CAWSESLARRTEAFF,TGTGCCTGGAGTGAGTCTCTGGCCAGGAGGACTGAAGCTTTCTTT
TRBV4-3,.,TRBD2,TRBJ2-2,CASSQELGREVTGELFF,TGCGCCAGCAGCCAAGAATTAGGGAGGGAGGTCACCGGGGAGCTGTTTTTT
TRBV12-3/TRBV12-4,.,.,TRBJ1-1,CASSSGGAEAFF,TGTGCCAGCAGTTCCGGGGGGGCTGAAGCTTTCTTT
TRBV21-1,.,.,TRBJ2-7,CASSKELIWRFAYEQYF,TGTGCCAGCAGCAAAGAATTGATATGGCGGTTCGCCTACGAGCAGTACTTC
TRBV2,.,.,TRBJ1-2,CASSESSGLYGYTF,TGTGCCAGCAGTGAATCGTCAGGATTGTATGGCTACACCTTC
TRBV6-1,.,TRBD1,TRBJ1-4,CASSEGTGNEKLFF,TGTGCCAGCAGTGAAGGGACAGGAAATGAAAAACTGTTTTTT
TRBV9,.,.,TRBJ2-7,CASSPDVGGLGYSYEQYF,TGTGCCAGCAGCCCGGATGTTGGGGGGTTAGGCTACTCCTACGAGCAGTACTTC
TRBV20-1,.,.,TRBJ2-4,CSASSAVGGAKNIQYF,TGCAGTGCTAGTTCCGCGGTGGGGGGTGCCAAAAACATTCAGTACTTC
TRBV6-5,.,TRBD1,TRBJ1-5,CASSTQGFGQPQHF,TGTGCCAGCAGTACACAGGGGTTCGGTCAGCCCCAGCATTTT
TRBV21-1,.,.,TRBJ2-7,CASSLMGEGDEQYF,TGTGCCAGCAGCTTGATGGGGGAGGGTGACGAGCAGTACTTC
TRBV5-1,.,.,TRBJ2-7,CASSLGVSRQPVGEQYF,TGCGCCAGCAGCTTGGGAGTTAGCCGCCAGCCGGTCGGGGAGCAGTACTTC
TRBV6-2/TRBV6-3,.,.,TRBJ2-1,CASSFGGSVYNEQFF,TGTGCCAGCAGTTTCGGCGGGTCTGTATACAATGAGCAGTTCTTC
TRBV2,.,.,TRBJ1-5,CASSVKNSNQPQHF,TGTGCCAGCAGTGTTAAAAATAGCAATCAGCCCCAGCATTTT
TRBV7-9,.,.,TRBJ1-6,CASSFALRNSPLHF,TGTGCCAGCAGCTTCGCCCTCCGGAATTCACCCCTCCACTTT
TRBV30,.,TRBD2,TRBJ2-7,CAWSAGLAGYEQYF,TGTGCCTGGAGTGCGGGACTAGCGGGTTACGAGCAGTACTTC
TRBV6-1,.,.,TRBJ2-5,CASSEGSGSPQYF,TGTGCCAGCAGTGAAGGGTCAGGTTCCCCCCAGTACTTC
TRBV2,.,.,TRBJ2-4,CASSEGRGPKNIQYF,TGTGCCAGCAGTGAAGGGCGGGGTCCCAAAAACATTCAGTACTTC
TRBV5-6,.,.,TRBJ2-7,CASSLAYRPYEQYF,TGTGCCAGCAGCTTGGCTTACAGGCCGTACGAGCAGTACTTC
TRBV7-8,once,.,TRBJ1-1,CASSPGDRKAFF,TGTGCCAGCAGCCCAGGGGACCGAAAAGCTTTCTTT
TRBV7-9,.,TRBD1,TRBJ2-1,CASSFAGGYNEQFF,TGTGCCAGCAGCTTTGCAGGGGGCTACAATGAGCAGTTCTTC
TRBV2,.,.,TRBJ1-4,CASSDPGNANEKLFF,TGTGCCAGCAGTGACCCAGGGAATGCTAATGAAAAACTGTTTTTT
TRBV29-1,.,TRBD1,TRBJ2-2,CSFGQGVNTGELFF,TGCAGCTTCGGACAGGGGGTTAACACCGGGGAGCTGTTTTTT
TRBV15,.,.,TRBJ1-1,CATSRGLLAEAFF,TGTGCCACCAGCAGGGGCCTGTTGGCTGAAGCTTTCTTT
TRBV28,.,TRBD1,TRBJ1-2,CASRSPDRNYGYTF,TGTGCCAGCCGATCCCCGGACAGGAACTATGGCTACACCTTC
TRBV15,.,.,TRBJ1-1,CATSEQENTEAFF,TGTGCCACCAGCGAACAGGAGAACACTGAAGCTTTCTTT